The text below deals with one TCR beta chain. The sample originates from a study of blood T cell repertoires in COVID-19. Overall study: Researchers got acute and convalescent COVID-19 samples from the United States, Italy and Spain. PBMCs, B-cell-depleted T cells, or T cells were the source of the cDNA or gDNA that made up the material.

The germline V gene has CDR1 LNHDA and CDR2 SQIVND (reference sequence). The CDR3 sequence is 18 residues long. Unmatched junction bases numbered 13, after V lost 1 base and J lost 3 bases. In the source study's methods: Nucleated cell counts were estimated from reference gene primer amplification. Only in-frame clones appear in the TCRdb table, and some are missing; sequencing was by immunoSEQ multiplex PCR. That table furnishes V, J and clone size, whereas the DNA furnished D and trimming. The sample yields approximately 240,000 clones, 88% seen once. This receptor was identified in a woman aged 35 to 49 who had recovered from COVID-19. V gene TRBV19 combines with J gene TRBJ1-2; 8 bases are a match to TRBD1. Sequencing was performed on peripheral blood. DNA for the CDR3: TGTGCCAGTAGTATAGTTCGGGGGGCAGGGGGCTTGGACTATGGCTACACCTTC. This translates into CASSIVRGAGGLDYGYTF. The variable domain in full, with the rest retrieved from reference TRBV19 and TRBJ1-2, is DGGITQSPKYLFRKEGQNVTLSCEQNLNHDAMYWYRQDPGQGLRLIYYSQIVNDFQKGDIAEGYSVSREKKESFPLTVTSAQKNPTAFYLCASSIVRGAGGLDYGYTFGSGTRLTVV.